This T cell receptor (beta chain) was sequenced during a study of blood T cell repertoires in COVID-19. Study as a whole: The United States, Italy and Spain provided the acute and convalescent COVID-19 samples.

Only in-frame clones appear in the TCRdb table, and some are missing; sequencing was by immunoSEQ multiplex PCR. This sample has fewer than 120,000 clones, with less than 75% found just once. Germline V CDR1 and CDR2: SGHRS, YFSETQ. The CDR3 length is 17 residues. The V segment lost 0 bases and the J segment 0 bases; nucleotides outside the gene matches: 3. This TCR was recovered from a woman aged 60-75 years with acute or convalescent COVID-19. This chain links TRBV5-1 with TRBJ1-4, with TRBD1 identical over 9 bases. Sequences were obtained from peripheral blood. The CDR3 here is CASSLGGQGSTNEKLFF. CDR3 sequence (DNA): TGCGCCAGCAGCTTGGGGGGACAGGGCTCAACTAATGAAAAACTGTTTTTT.